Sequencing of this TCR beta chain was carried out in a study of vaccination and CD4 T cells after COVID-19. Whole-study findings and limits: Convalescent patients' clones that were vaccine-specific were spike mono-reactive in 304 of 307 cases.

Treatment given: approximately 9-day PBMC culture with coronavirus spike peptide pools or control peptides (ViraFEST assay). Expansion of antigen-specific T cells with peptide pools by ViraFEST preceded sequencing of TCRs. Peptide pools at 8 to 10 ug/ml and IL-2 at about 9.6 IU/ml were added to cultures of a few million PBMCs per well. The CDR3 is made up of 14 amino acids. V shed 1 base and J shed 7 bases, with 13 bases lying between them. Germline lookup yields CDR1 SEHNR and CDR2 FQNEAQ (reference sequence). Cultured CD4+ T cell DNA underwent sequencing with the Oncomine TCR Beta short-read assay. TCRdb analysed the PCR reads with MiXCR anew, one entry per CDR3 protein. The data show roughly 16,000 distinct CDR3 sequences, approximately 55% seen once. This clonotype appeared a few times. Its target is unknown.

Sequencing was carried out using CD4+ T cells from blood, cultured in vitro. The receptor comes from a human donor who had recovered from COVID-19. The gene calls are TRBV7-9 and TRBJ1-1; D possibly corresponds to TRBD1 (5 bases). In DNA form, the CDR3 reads TGTGCCAGCAGCTTAGGGGCCTGGGGGGATGAAGCTTTCTTT. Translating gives CASSLGAWGDEAFF.